This TCR beta chain was profiled in a study of cytomegalovirus exposure and HLA in healthy donors. The study's findings and limits: The dataset shows that most TCR sequences were rare, while some public TCRs occurred in many donors. Clonal expansion was found to be greater in HLA-associated TCR beta chains than in equally common others in a later analysis.

The CDR3 totals 16 residues. Germline loops: CDR1 SEHNR, CDR2 FQNEAQ (reference sequence). V shed 1 base and J 7 bases; nucleotides not matched to a gene: 9. The PCR employed 60 Vbeta primers together with 13 Jbeta primers. The data were produced by immunoSEQ multiplex PCR, yet TCRdb's version contains in-frame clones alone and is incomplete. The sample holds over 100,000 clones. Concerning this clone: Its antigen remains unknown.

Sequenced sample: PBMCs. The clonotype originates from a woman aged 40 to 50 in good health and CMV-seropositive. V and J are TRBV7-9 and TRBJ2-7; TRBD1 matches 11 bases. The DNA for the CDR3 is TGTGCCAGCAGCTTAGACTCAGGACAGGGGGCGGTGGAGCAGTACTTC. It translates to CASSLDSGQGAVEQYF.